This T cell receptor beta chain was identified during a study of T cells in Graves' hyperthyroidism and ophthalmopathy. As for the study in general: Blood from the periphery was taken at initial diagnosis, before any treatment.

This clonotype has at least ten counts. Antigen: not known. TCR beta CDR3 regions were amplified from RNA. A set of HTBI primers served as the primers for a first-round RT-PCR of the TCR CDR3. One entry per CDR3 protein results from TCRdb running MiXCR on the multiplex PCR reads. The table has 35,000 to 40,000 distinct CDR3 sequences, 40% to 55% seen once. V was trimmed by 4 bases and J by 5 bases, leaving 13 bases between them. The CDR3 sequence is 15 residues long. In germline, CDR1 is SGHDT, CDR2 YYEEEE. Patients aged 18 to 65 with hyperthyroidism were newly diagnosed, with duration under 2 months. Initially, at the first diagnosis of hyperthyroidism and before any ophthalmopathy symptoms, blood was sampled. General study findings and limits: Ophthalmopathy was told apart from stable hyperthyroidism by a 13 V-J model.

Sequenced input: blood. The rearrangement links TRBV5-6 to TRBJ1-6; no firm D call. The sequence came from a woman between 45 and 65 years old with Graves' hyperthyroidism that later progressed to Graves' ophthalmopathy. The CDR3 nucleotides read TGTGCCAGCAGCATGGATCCTCAAAATAATTCACCCCTCCACTTT. Translated: CASSMDPQNNSPLHF.